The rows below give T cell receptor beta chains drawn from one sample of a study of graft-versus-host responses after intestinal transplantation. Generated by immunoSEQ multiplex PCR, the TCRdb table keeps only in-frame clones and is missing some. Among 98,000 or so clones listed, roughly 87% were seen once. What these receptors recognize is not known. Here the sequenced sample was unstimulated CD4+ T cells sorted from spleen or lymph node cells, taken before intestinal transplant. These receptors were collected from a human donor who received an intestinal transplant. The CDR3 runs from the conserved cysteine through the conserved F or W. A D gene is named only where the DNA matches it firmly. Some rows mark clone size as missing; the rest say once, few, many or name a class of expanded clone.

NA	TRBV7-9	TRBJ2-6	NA	TGTGCCAGCAGCTTATTCGGGACTGGGGCCAACGTCCTGACTTTC	CASSLFGTGANVLTF
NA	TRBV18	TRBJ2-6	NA	TGTGCCAGCTCACCAAGGACTTCAACCCCCTCTGGGGCCAACGTCCTGACTTTC	CASSPRTSTPSGANVLTF
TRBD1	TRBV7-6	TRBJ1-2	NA	TGTGCCAGCAGACGCGACAGGGCGGGTGGCTACACCTTC	CASRRDRAGGYTF
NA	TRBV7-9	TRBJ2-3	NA	TGTGCCAGCAGCCCCCAGCGAGATACGCAGTATTTT	CASSPQRDTQYF
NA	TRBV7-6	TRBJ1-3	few	TGTGCCAGCAGCTCTAGCGGGGCCTCTGGAAACACCATATATTTT	CASSSSGASGNTIYF
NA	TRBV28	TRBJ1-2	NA	TGTGCCAGCAGTTTAGTAGCTTCCGGCTACTATGGCTACACCTTC	CASSLVASGYYGYTF
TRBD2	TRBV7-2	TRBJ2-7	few	TGTGCCAGCAGCTTAGAAGGGCTAGCGGTGTACGAGCAGTACTTC	CASSLEGLAVYEQYF
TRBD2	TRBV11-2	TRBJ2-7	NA	TGTGCCAGCAGCTCACGCCTAGCGGGTGCCCTCTACGAGCAGTACTTC	CASSSRLAGALYEQYF
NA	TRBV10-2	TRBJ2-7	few	TGCGCCAGCAGTGAGGCCAGCTCCTACGAGCAGTACTTC	CASSEASSYEQYF
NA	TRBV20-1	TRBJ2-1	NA	TGCAGTGCTAGAAGGGACGAGCAGTTCTTC	CSARRDEQFF
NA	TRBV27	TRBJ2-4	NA	TGTGCCAGCAGCTATGGACCCGCACTAGCCAAAAACATTCAGTACTTC	CASSYGPALAKNIQYF
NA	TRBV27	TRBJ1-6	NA	TGTGCCAGCAGTACGGACACCCGTATGTTTAATTCACCCCTCCACTTT	CASSTDTRMFNSPLHF
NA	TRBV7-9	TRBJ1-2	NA	TGTGCCAGCAGCACAGCTAACTATGGCTACACCTTC	CASSTANYGYTF
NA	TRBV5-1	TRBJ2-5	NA	TGCGCCAGCAGACTAAGTGGACAGTTCCAAGAGACCCAGTACTTC	CASRLSGQFQETQYF
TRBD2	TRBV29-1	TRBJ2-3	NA	TGCAGCGTTGAGAGACTAGCGGGCACAGATACGCAGTATTTT	CSVERLAGTDTQYF
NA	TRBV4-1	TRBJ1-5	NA	TGCGCCAGCAGCCTCCGAGCCGAACGTCTTCGGAGCAATCAGCCCCAGCATTTT	CASSLRAERLRSNQPQHF
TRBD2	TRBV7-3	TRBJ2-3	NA	TGTGCCAGCAGCTTAGATGGTCTAGCGGGGGTTACAGATACGCAGTATTTT	CASSLDGLAGVTDTQYF
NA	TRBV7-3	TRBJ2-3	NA	TGTGCCAGCAGCTTAATGCGGGCCACAGATACGCAGTATTTT	CASSLMRATDTQYF
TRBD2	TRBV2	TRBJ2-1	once	TGTGCCAGCATGATGGAGCGGGGGGGGCATGAGCAGTTCTTC	CASMMERGGHEQFF
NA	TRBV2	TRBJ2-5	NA	TGTGCCAGCGCCCGGGACACACAAGAGACCCAGTACTTC	CASARDTQETQYF
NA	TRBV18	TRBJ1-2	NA	TGTGCCAGCTCCGGGCAGTCCTATGGCTACACCTTC	CASSGQSYGYTF
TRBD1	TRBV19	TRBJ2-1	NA	TGTGCCAGTAGTAATTGGGCAGGGGGAAGTGAGCAGTTCTTC	CASSNWAGGSEQFF